This TCR beta chain was retrieved from a study of spatial heterogeneity in lung cancer. This clonotype was detected ten times or more. Every TCR cDNA molecule carried a tag that served as a unique molecular identifier. TCRdb redid the calling of the 5' RACE reads with MiXCR, one entry per CDR3 protein. The sample has more than 60,000 distinct CDR3 sequences; about 6.6% are singletons. V was pared by 0 bases and J by 7 bases, with 10 bases between. Germline CDR1 is SGHDT and CDR2 is YYEEEE. The CDR3 length is 14 residues. Specified time point: sample taken at primary tumor resection. The receptor's source is a female donor with early-stage non-small cell lung cancer. V usage is TRBV5-6 and J usage is TRBJ1-4; D is unresolved. The specimen was PBMCs, collected at surgery. In nucleotides, the CDR3 is TGTGCCAGCAGCTTGGTGCCAGTTGGTGAAAAACTGTTTTTT. This encodes CASSLVPVGEKLFF.